This T cell receptor (beta chain) was retrieved from a study of blood T cell repertoires in COVID-19. Per the original data handling: Reference gene primer amplification gave nucleated cell count estimates. The data were produced by immunoSEQ multiplex PCR, yet TCRdb's version contains in-frame clones alone and is incomplete. The V and J calls and clone size are taken from that table; D and trimming were inferred from the DNA. The data contain a few hundred thousand clones, 80% to 85% of them singletons. This CDR3 is 12 amino acids long. Trimming removed 6 bases at V and 7 bases at J, with 9 bases between. Germline CDR1 reads LGHNT; CDR2 reads FRNRAP.

This receptor was obtained from a man in his 60s with acute or convalescent COVID-19. The chain has TRBV12-5 and TRBJ2-2, with D uncertain. The sequenced sample consisted of peripheral blood. CDR3 coding DNA: TGTGCTAGTGGCCGAGAGGTCGGGGAGCTGTTTTTT. Its protein is CASGREVGELFF.